This T cell receptor beta chain stems from a study of OX40 agonist ivuxolimab in advanced cancers. Overall study context: An agonistic human IgG2 monoclonal antibody against OX40 (CD134) was given.

V shed 4 bases, J shed 1 base, and the junction held 3 bases outside the gene matches. The CDR3 totals 14 residues. Germline V gene lookup returns CDR1 SQVTM and CDR2 ANQGSEA. Profiled with immunoSEQ multiplex PCR; TCRdb holds only in-frame clones, not every one. The table shows tens of thousands of clones, with around four fifths occurring only once. The chain uses TRBV29-1 and TRBJ2-3; 9 bases agree with TRBD1. The sample consisted of CD4+ or CD8+ T cells sorted from blood, taken in a trial of the OX40 agonist ivuxolimab. The receptor comes from an adult with an advanced solid tumor such as melanoma, head and neck, liver or kidney cancer. The CDR3 sequence: CSVGDRVGTDTQYF. The CDR3, as DNA: TGCAGCGTTGGGGACAGGGTCGGCACAGATACGCAGTATTTT.